This T cell receptor beta chain originates from a study of cytomegalovirus exposure and HLA in healthy donors. The PCR made use of 60 Vbeta and 13 Jbeta primers. Produced via immunoSEQ multiplex PCR; TCRdb's table is partial and in-frame only. The sample lists 150,000 to 200,000 clones; 75% to 85% were seen once. A note on this clone: Its antigen is not identified.

Study outcomes and limitations: A few CMV-associated chains were confirmed in vitro to be specific for CMV antigens. Looking again later, the authors saw that most CMV-associated TCR beta chains seemed HLA-restricted.

The receptor was derived from a woman between 50 and 59 years old in good health and CMV-seronegative. Sequenced input: PBMCs.

CDR3 sequence reads: CATSRDGQVRTDTQYF. DNA for the CDR3: TGTGCCACCAGCAGAGACGGACAGGTCCGCACAGATACGCAGTATTTT. The chain recombines TRBV15 with TRBJ2-3; 7 bases are a match to TRBD1. Trimming removed 0 bases from V and 1 base from J; junction bases left unmatched: 4. Germline lookup yields CDR1 LNHNV and CDR2 YYDKDF (reference sequence). The CDR3 totals 16 residues.